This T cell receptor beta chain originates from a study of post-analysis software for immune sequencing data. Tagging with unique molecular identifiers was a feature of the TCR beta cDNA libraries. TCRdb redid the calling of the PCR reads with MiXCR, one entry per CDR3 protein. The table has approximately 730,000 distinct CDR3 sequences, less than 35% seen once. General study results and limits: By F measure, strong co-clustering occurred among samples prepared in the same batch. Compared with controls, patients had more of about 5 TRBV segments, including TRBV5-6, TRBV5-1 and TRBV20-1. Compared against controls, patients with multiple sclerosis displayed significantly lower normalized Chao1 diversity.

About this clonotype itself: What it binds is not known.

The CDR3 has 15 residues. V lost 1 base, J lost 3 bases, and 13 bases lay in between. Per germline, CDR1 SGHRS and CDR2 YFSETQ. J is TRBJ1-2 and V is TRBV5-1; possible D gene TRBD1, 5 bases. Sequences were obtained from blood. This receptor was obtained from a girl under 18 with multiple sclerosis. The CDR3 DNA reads TGCGCCAGCAGCTTGATGGGGGAGAGGCACTATGGCTACACCTTC. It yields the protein CASSLMGERHYGYTF.